Included here is one T cell receptor (beta chain) sequence, with context. Assay: immunoSEQ multiplex PCR; the TCRdb copy retains only in-frame clones and omits some. The sample carries tens of thousands of clones, around 92% recorded once. The data originate from a study of T cell changes during pregnancy in multiple sclerosis. CDR1 SGDLS and CDR2 YYNGEE come from the germline V gene. V was pared by 3 bases and J by 2 bases, with 5 bases of the junction left unmatched. This CDR3 spans 15 amino acids. The sequence came from a female donor in good health, enrolled as a control in a pregnancy study. Sample: CD4+ T cells from peripheral blood mononuclear cells, taken in the second trimester of pregnancy. V is TRBV9 and J is TRBJ2-1; 7 bases agree with TRBD1. CDR3 sequence (DNA): TGTGCCAGCAGCGCGTCGACAGGGACCTACAATGAGCAGTTCTTC. Its translation: CASSASTGTYNEQFF.